Presented here are 25 T cell receptor beta chains from one specimen sequenced in a study of PD-1 blockade in classical Hodgkin lymphoma. Time point defined: newly diagnosed, previously untreated cHL patient sample. Thawed PBMCs underwent magnetic negative selection to yield purified CD4+ T cells. Profiling relied on immunoSEQ multiplex PCR, and the TCRdb table lists in-frame clones only, not all of them. The data show under 35,000 clones, with around 89% seen just once and about 0.34% held by the top ten. Sequenced sample: CD4+ T cells from blood. The receptors stem from a human donor with classical Hodgkin lymphoma.

V is TRBV18 and J is TRBJ2-2; 9 bases line up with TRBD2. V was pared by 2 bases and J by 1 base, with 2 bases of the junction left unmatched. Germline V gene data show CDR1 as KGHSH and CDR2 as LQKENI. The CDR3 spans 16 residues. DNA of the CDR3: TGTGCCAGCTCACCATTAGCGGGGGAGAACACCGGGGAGCTGTTTTTT. This sequence encodes CASSPLAGENTGELFF.

The chain employs TRBV9 and TRBJ2-3; no definite D call. V was clipped by 0 bases and J by 10 bases, with 12 bases between them. CDR1 is SGDLS and CDR2 is YYNGEE in the germline V gene. This CDR3 region has 13 residues. CDR3 sequence reads: CASSVAPPSSQYF. Here the CDR3 DNA reads TGTGCCAGCAGCGTAGCGCCCCCTAGTTCGCAGTATTTT.

The CDR3 loop is CASSGGDANYGYTF. The CDR3 bases are TGCGCCAGCAGCGGCGGTGACGCGAACTATGGCTACACCTTC. The genes are TRBV5-1 and TRBJ1-2, with D unresolved. V was shortened by 4 bases and J by 2 bases, with 12 bases between the two germline ends. The length of the CDR3 is 14 residues. Germline assignment: CDR1 SGHRS and CDR2 YFSETQ.

The chain recombines TRBV19 with TRBJ1-3; 11 positions agree with TRBD1. The CDR3 loop spans 16 amino acids. J gave up 2 bases and V 7 bases, and 7 bases lay outside the gene matches. Germline CDR1 LNHDA, CDR2 SQIVND (reference sequence). In DNA, the CDR3 is TGTGCCAGTATCGCCGGGACAGGGGGTCCTGGAAACACCATATATTTT. As protein: CASIAGTGGPGNTIYF.

This sequence joins TRBV7-9 and TRBJ1-1; no clear D gene. The CDR3 is made up of 15 amino acids. Germline lookup yields CDR1 SEHNR and CDR2 FQNEAQ (reference sequence). The V end lost 2 bases, the J end lost 4 bases, and 14 bases lay between the germline ends. The CDR3 loop reads CASSLRGLDSTEAFF. The CDR3 region has the DNA TGTGCCAGCAGCTTAAGAGGGCTTGATAGCACTGAAGCTTTCTTT.

The gene calls are TRBV9 and TRBJ2-1, with 9 bases that match TRBD2. CDR1 is SGDLS and CDR2 is YYNGEE in the germline V gene. Losses at the gene ends were 4 bases for V and 6 bases for J; bases not matched to a gene: 5. This CDR3 spans 14 amino acids. In DNA, the CDR3 is TGTGCCAGCAGCATAGGACTAGCGAGCAATGAGCAGTTCTTC. This gives the protein CASSIGLASNEQFF.

V gene TRBV28 combines with J gene TRBJ1-2; 7 bases align to TRBD1. Germline trimming cut 5 bases from V and 10 bases from J; bases unmatched to any gene: 7. Germline loops: CDR1 MDHEN, CDR2 SYDVKM. The CDR3 contains 12 residues. CDR3 DNA sequence: TGTGCCAGCAGTCCGTCGGACAGGCACTACACCTTC. It specifies CASSPSDRHYTF.

The chain is built from TRBV28 and TRBJ2-7; 9 positions agree with TRBD2. In germline, CDR1 is MDHEN, CDR2 SYDVKM. With 6 bases clipped from V and 3 bases from J, the junction kept 6 bases outside the gene matches. The CDR3 totals 14 residues. The CDR3 region is CASRWTSALYEQYF. CDR3 nucleotides: TGTGCCAGCAGGTGGACTAGCGCCCTCTACGAGCAGTACTTC.

This chain links TRBV4-1 with TRBJ2-7; D ambiguous. This CDR3 has 14 residues. V shed 5 bases and J shed 3 bases, with 14 bases lying between them. Germline assignment: CDR1 MGHRA and CDR2 YSYEKL. CDR3 DNA sequence: TGCGCCAGCAGCGAAAAGGTCGGTAACTACGAGCAGTACTTC. The encoded protein is CASSEKVGNYEQYF.

The CDR3 protein is CASSVERNNQPQHF. In nucleotides, the CDR3 is TGCGCCAGCAGCGTGGAGAGGAACAATCAGCCCCAGCATTTT. The rearrangement joins TRBV4-3 to TRBJ1-5; D gene uncertain. V lost 5 bases and J lost 3, with 11 bases in between. Germline assignment: CDR1 LGHNA and CDR2 YSLEER. This CDR3 comprises 14 residues.

The V and J genes are TRBV10-2 and TRBJ2-1; D is perhaps TRBD2 (6 bases). Germline loops: CDR1 WSHSY, CDR2 SAAADI. Trimming stripped 2 bases from V and 5 bases from J, with 16 bases between. This CDR3 has 16 amino acids. CDR3 DNA: TGCGCCAGCAGTGAGCGAAGCGGGTTCAAAAACAATGAGCAGTTCTTC. Translated, it gives CASSERSGFKNNEQFF.

V is TRBV18 and J is TRBJ2-5; TRBD2 agrees at 8 bases. V was pared by 0 bases and J by 5 bases, with 8 bases of the junction left unmatched. Germline CDR1 KGHSH, CDR2 LQKENI. The CDR3 spans 16 residues. CDR3 region: CASSPPPGGGLETQYF. CDR3 sequence (DNA): TGTGCCAGCTCACCACCCCCGGGGGGGGGCTTGGAGACCCAGTACTTC. The whole variable domain, filled in from reference TRBV18 and TRBJ2-5, reads NAGVMQNPRHLVRRRGQEARLRCSPMKGHSHVYWYRQLPEEGLKFMVYLQKENIIDESGMPKERFSAEFPKEGPSILRIQQVVRGDSAAYFCASSPPPGGGLETQYFGPGTRLLVL.

This sequence joins TRBV5-1 and TRBJ2-1, with D unresolved. The CDR3 contains 14 residues. Trimming left V 0 bases short and J 9 bases short, with 13 bases between. From germline, CDR1 is SGHRS and CDR2 YFSETQ. CDR3 sequence: CASSLAQPRGEQFF. CDR3 sequence (DNA): TGCGCCAGCAGCTTGGCCCAGCCCCGTGGTGAGCAGTTCTTC. Drawing the rest from reference TRBV5-1 and TRBJ2-1, the complete variable domain is KAGVTQTPRYLIKTRGQQVTLSCSPISGHRSVSWYQQTPGQGLQFLFEYFSETQRNKGNFPGRFSGRQFSNSRSEMNVSTLELGDSALYLCASSLAQPRGEQFFGPGTRLTVL.

This clone showed up just once. The chain is built from TRBV7-2 and TRBJ2-1; a possible D gene is TRBD2 (6 bases). In germline, CDR1 is SGHTA, CDR2 FQGNSA. V lost 2 bases to trimming and J lost 3 bases, with 11 bases between them. The CDR3 runs 15 residues. As DNA, the CDR3 is TGTGCCAGCAGCTTAATGGCTAGCGACTACAATGAGCAGTTCTTC. This codes for CASSLMASDYNEQFF.

This chain uses TRBV18 with TRBJ1-2; D ambiguous. Germline V gives CDR1 KGHSH, CDR2 LQKENI. V lost 3 bases, J lost 2 bases, and 7 bases lay in between. The CDR3 is 13 residues long. The CDR3 loop reads CASSPPGNYGYTF. The CDR3 DNA reads as TGTGCCAGCTCACCTCCGGGGAACTATGGCTACACCTTC.

This chain connects TRBV10-3 to TRBJ2-7; 15 positions match TRBD2. The CDR3 loop spans 15 amino acids. Germline assignment: CDR1 ENHRY and CDR2 SYGVKD. The V segment lost 4 bases and the J segment 2 bases; nucleotides outside the gene matches: 0. The CDR3 DNA reads as TGTGCCATCAGTGGGACTAGCGGGAGGGCCTACGAGCAGTACTTC. As protein: CAISGTSGRAYEQYF.

The CDR3 spells CASSVGAGALQETQYF. In DNA, the CDR3 is TGTGCCAGCAGCGTAGGGGCGGGAGCCTTACAAGAGACCCAGTACTTC. The genes are TRBV9 and TRBJ2-5; 7 positions match TRBD2. This CDR3 comprises 16 residues. The germline gives CDR1 SGDLS, CDR2 YYNGEE. Trimming removed 0 bases from V and 2 bases from J; junction bases left unmatched: 7.

V and J are TRBV28 and TRBJ2-1; D gene uncertain. The length of the CDR3 is 12 residues. V was cut by 2 bases and J by 15 bases, with 14 bases left in between. The germline V gene has CDR1 MDHEN and CDR2 SYDVKM. The CDR3 sequence: CASSLTVRKTFF. Here the CDR3 DNA reads TGTGCCAGCAGTTTAACGGTGCGAAAGACGTTCTTC. Complete variable domain (other parts from reference TRBV28 and TRBJ2-1): DVKVTQSSRYLVKRTGEKVFLECVQDMDHENMFWYRQDPGLGLRLIYFSYDVKMKEKGDIPEGYSVSREKKERFSLILESASTNQTSMYLCASSLTVRKTFFGPGTRLTVL.

The chain employs TRBV10-3 and TRBJ2-5; D may be TRBD2 (6 bases). The germline V gene encodes CDR1 ENHRY and CDR2 SYGVKD. The length of the CDR3 is 13 residues. V lost 3 bases, J lost 4 bases, and 9 bases lay in between. The CDR3 bases are TGTGCCATCAGTGACGGCGGGACAGAGACCCAGTACTTC. Encoded protein: CAISDGGTETQYF.

This chain uses TRBV4-3 with TRBJ2-1; the D is unclear. The CDR3 extends over 15 amino acids. Per the germline V gene, CDR1 is LGHNA and CDR2 is YSLEER. V was cut by 0 bases and J by 4 bases, with 10 bases left in between. The chain's CDR3 is CASSQDGWRYNEQFF. The CDR3 DNA is TGCGCCAGCAGCCAAGATGGGTGGCGGTACAATGAGCAGTTCTTC.

The rearrangement links TRBV5-1 to TRBJ1-1, with a weak D call TRBD1 (5 bases). V was trimmed by 0 bases and J by 1 base, leaving 10 bases between them. CDR1 is SGHRS, CDR2 YFSETQ, per germline. CDR3 length: 15 residues. The CDR3 spells CASSLAPGTNTEAFF. In DNA, the CDR3 is TGCGCCAGCAGCTTGGCCCCAGGGACGAACACTGAAGCTTTCTTT.

V is TRBV7-7 and J is TRBJ2-3; 7 nucleotides align to TRBD2. V lost 1 base and J lost 0; bases outside the gene matches: 7. Looked up from germline, CDR1 is SSHAT and CDR2 is FNYEAQ (reference sequence). The CDR3 loop spans 17 amino acids. The CDR3 is CASSLGGTTPSTDTQYF. The CDR3 DNA follows: TGTGCCAGCAGCTTAGGGGGGACTACCCCTAGCACAGATACGCAGTATTTT.

This chain joins TRBV9 and TRBJ2-5, with D possibly TRBD1 on 6 matching bases. The CDR3 length is 15 residues. Trimming took 0 bases from V and 4 from J, leaving 13 bases between them. Germline CDR1 reads SGDLS; CDR2 reads YYNGEE. CDR3 amino acids: CASSVDGQGTETQYF. CDR3 sequence (DNA): TGTGCCAGCAGCGTAGACGGTCAGGGGACAGAGACCCAGTACTTC. Together with reference TRBV9 and TRBJ2-5, the CDR3 gives the full variable domain: DSGVTQTPKHLITATGQRVTLRCSPRSGDLSVYWYQQSLDQGLQFLIQYYNGEERAKGNILERFSAQQFPDLHSELNLSSLELGDSALYFCASSVDGQGTETQYFGPGTRLLVL.

This chain links TRBV30 with TRBJ2-2; 8 bases align to TRBD2. CDR1 GTSNPN and CDR2 SVGIG come from the germline V gene (reference sequence). This CDR3 is built from 15 residues. Germline trimming cut 1 base from V and 8 bases from J; bases unmatched to any gene: 9. CDR3 bases: TGTGCCTGGAGTGGGGTAGCGGGGCCCGTGGGGGAGCTGTTTTTT. This codes for CAWSGVAGPVGELFF.

The rearrangement uses TRBV11-2 and TRBJ2-3; 11 positions agree with TRBD2. J gave up 6 bases and V 3 bases, and 8 bases lay outside the gene matches. Germline-derived CDR1 and CDR2 are SGHAT and FQNNGV. This CDR3 contains 16 residues. The CDR3 loop is CASSFKLAGGYDTQYF. CDR3 bases: TGTGCCAGCAGCTTTAAGCTAGCGGGAGGTTATGATACGCAGTATTTT.